These 7 T cell receptor beta chains came from one sample sequenced in a study of blood T cell repertoires in COVID-19. The assay was immunoSEQ multiplex PCR, and TCRdb's table has in-frame clones only and misses some. This repertoire shows under 200,000 clones, 60% to 80% found once; its top ten account for around 2.7%. Sequenced input: peripheral blood. The receptors were sampled from a man between 65 and 85 years old with acute or convalescent COVID-19.

J is TRBJ2-2 and V is TRBV19, with unresolved D. The CDR3 is made up of 13 amino acids. Trimming removed 3 bases at V and 7 bases at J, with 9 bases between. From germline, CDR1 is LNHDA and CDR2 SQIVND (reference sequence). As DNA, the CDR3 is TGTGCCAGTAGTATCCCTCTCGGCGGGGAGCTGTTTTTT. Residues: CASSIPLGGELFF.

This clone was seen a few times. The chain uses TRBV6-5 and TRBJ1-1; D call uncertain. Trimming pared 5 bases from V and 0 bases from J, leaving 10 bases between. Per germline, CDR1 MNHEY and CDR2 SVGAGI. The CDR3 loop spans 14 amino acids. CDR3 sequence reads: CASSQTYMNTEAFF. Here the CDR3 DNA reads TGTGCCAGCAGTCAGACATACATGAACACTGAAGCTTTCTTT.

This clone was observed at least ten times. This rearrangement joins TRBV11-2 to TRBJ2-2; D not certain. V shed 2 bases and J shed 3 bases, with 10 bases lying between them. The CDR3 spans 15 residues. The germline CDR1 and CDR2 sequences are SGHAT and FQNNGV. The CDR3 region has the DNA TGTGCCAGCAGCTTACTAGATTGGGACACCGGGGAGCTGTTTTTT. Its translation is CASSLLDWDTGELFF. Variable domain in full (rest from reference TRBV11-2 and TRBJ2-2): EAGVAQSPRYKIIEKRQSVAFWCNPISGHATLYWYQQILGQGPKLLIQFQNNGVVDDSQLPKDRFSAERLKGVDSTLKIQPAKLEDSAVYLCASSLLDWDTGELFFGEGSRLTVL.

The V and J genes are TRBV5-4 and TRBJ1-1; the match to TRBD1 covers 9 bases. The length of the CDR3 is 13 residues. V was pared by 2 bases and J by 11 bases, with 7 bases of the junction left unmatched. In germline, CDR1 is SGHNT, CDR2 YYREEE (reference sequence). CDR3 in amino acids: CASSFDRGSSAFF. CDR3 in DNA: TGTGCCAGCAGCTTTGACAGGGGGAGTTCCGCTTTCTTT.

The chain joins TRBV3-1 (or the pseudogene TRBV3-2) to TRBJ1-5; D is uncertain. Germline V gene sequence: CDR1 LGHDT, CDR2 YNNKEL (reference sequence). The V gene lost 0 bases and the J gene lost 7 bases, with 7 bases spanning the gap. The CDR3 extends over 13 amino acids. In DNA form, the CDR3 reads TGTGCCAGCAGCCAAGATATAGTCCAGCCCCAGCATTTT. Its translation: CASSQDIVQPQHF.

The chain carries TRBV7-3 and TRBJ1-3; maybe TRBD1 (5 bases). CDR1 and CDR2 (germline): SGHTA, FQGTGA. V lost 2 bases, J lost 0 bases, and 11 bases lay in between. The CDR3 spans 16 residues. CDR3 protein: CASSLGPGGSGNTIYF. In nucleotides, the CDR3 is TGTGCCAGCAGCTTAGGACCCGGGGGCTCTGGAAACACCATATATTTT.

This clone was seen a single time. This chain connects TRBV27 to TRBJ2-3; 9 bases are shared with TRBD2. V dropped 3 bases and J dropped 5; count of bases not matched to a gene: 6. The CDR3 has 15 residues. Germline CDR1 MNHEY, CDR2 SMNVEV (reference sequence). The CDR3 DNA follows: TGTGCCAGCAGTTTCCAAGCGGGGGGCCTAGATACGCAGTATTTT. This sequence encodes CASSFQAGGLDTQYF.